This is a list of T cell receptor beta chains from one sample in a study of blood T cell repertoires in COVID-19. Libraries were prepared by immunoSEQ multiplex PCR; TCRdb keeps only in-frame clonotypes and omits some of them. The sample has over 50,000 clones; approximately 86% are singletons. The sequencing sample was made of peripheral blood. The receptor source for this set is a human donor in a cohort sampled during active COVID-19. The CDR3 runs from the conserved cysteine through the conserved F or W. The D gene is left open where the match is weak. The listing skips clone size in some rows; elsewhere it reads once, few, many or a size class.

V gene: TRBV27
clone size: NA
CDR3 length: 13
J gene: TRBJ1-6
D gene: TRBD1
CDR3 DNA: TGTGCCAGCACTGCAAACAGGGGGTCACCCCTCCACTTT
CDR3 protein: CASTANRGSPLHF

V gene: TRBV19
clone size: NA
CDR3 length: 15
J gene: TRBJ1-5
D gene: NA
CDR3 DNA: TGTGCCAGTAGTATTGGCGGGTCCCTCAATCAGCCCCAGCATTTT
CDR3 protein: CASSIGGSLNQPQHF

V gene: TRBV19
clone size: NA
CDR3 length: 12
J gene: TRBJ1-5
D gene: NA
CDR3 DNA: TGTGCCAGTAGTGGAGGCGGGAAGCCCCAGCATTTT
CDR3 protein: CASSGGGKPQHF

V gene: TRBV18
clone size: NA
CDR3 length: 14
J gene: TRBJ1-1
D gene: NA
CDR3 DNA: TGTGCCAGCTCCCGCGGGTTAGCGGACACTGAAGCTTTCTTT
CDR3 protein: CASSRGLADTEAFF

V gene: TRBV10-3
clone size: NA
CDR3 length: 14
J gene: TRBJ2-1
D gene: TRBD1
CDR3 DNA: TGTGCCATCAGTGGGAAGGGACAGGGGGATGAGCAGTTCTTC
CDR3 protein: CAISGKGQGDEQFF

V gene: TRBV14
clone size: NA
CDR3 length: 15
J gene: TRBJ1-3
D gene: TRBD1
CDR3 DNA: TGTGCCAGCAGCCAGCCGGGACAGGGAGGAAACACCATATATTTT
CDR3 protein: CASSQPGQGGNTIYF

V gene: TRBV5-1
clone size: few
CDR3 length: 11
J gene: TRBJ2-7
D gene: NA
CDR3 DNA: TGCGCCAGCACGAACAGCTACGAGCAGTACTTC
CDR3 protein: CASTNSYEQYF

V gene: TRBV7-2
clone size: NA
CDR3 length: 14
J gene: TRBJ2-7
D gene: TRBD2
CDR3 DNA: TGTGCCAGCAGCTTTGGACTAGCACAGGCCGAGCAGTACTTC
CDR3 protein: CASSFGLAQAEQYF

V gene: TRBV18
clone size: NA
CDR3 length: 15
J gene: TRBJ2-7
D gene: NA
CDR3 DNA: TGTGCCAGCTCACCAGTACAGGGAAACTCCTACGAGCAGTACTTC
CDR3 protein: CASSPVQGNSYEQYF

V gene: TRBV5-1
clone size: NA
CDR3 length: 14
J gene: TRBJ2-6
D gene: NA
CDR3 DNA: TGCGCCAGCTCTACAGGGTCCGGGGCCAACGTCCTGACTTTC
CDR3 protein: CASSTGSGANVLTF

V gene: TRBV5-5
clone size: NA
CDR3 length: 14
J gene: TRBJ2-7
D gene: TRBD1
CDR3 DNA: TGTGCCAGCAGCCGTGGGACAGGGGAGTACGAGCAGTACTTC
CDR3 protein: CASSRGTGEYEQYF

V gene: TRBV7-2
clone size: NA
CDR3 length: 18
J gene: TRBJ2-1
D gene: TRBD2
CDR3 DNA: TGTGCCAGCAGCTGGGGGACCTTTAGCGGGAGCCTGTACAATGAGCAGTTCTTC
CDR3 protein: CASSWGTFSGSLYNEQFF

V gene: TRBV28
clone size: NA
CDR3 length: 18
J gene: TRBJ2-7
D gene: TRBD2
CDR3 DNA: TGTGCCAGCAGTAGCGCCGGGACTAGCGGGAGGTATTCCTACGAGCAGTACTTC
CDR3 protein: CASSSAGTSGRYSYEQYF

V gene: TRBV11-2
clone size: NA
CDR3 length: 15
J gene: TRBJ2-5
D gene: NA
CDR3 DNA: TGTGCCAGCAGCCCGGCGTTCGGGGGATGGGAGACCCAGTACTTC
CDR3 protein: CASSPAFGGWETQYF

V gene: TRBV4-1
clone size: NA
CDR3 length: 15
J gene: TRBJ2-1
D gene: NA
CDR3 DNA: TGCGCCAGCAGCCAAGCACAGGGTTATTCTGGTGAGCAGTTCTTC
CDR3 protein: CASSQAQGYSGEQFF

V gene: TRBV5-1
clone size: once
CDR3 length: 14
J gene: TRBJ1-2
D gene: NA
CDR3 DNA: TGCGCCAGCAGCTTGGAGGTAGGGGTTGCTGGCTACACCTTC
CDR3 protein: CASSLEVGVAGYTF

V gene: TRBV5-4
clone size: once
CDR3 length: 14
J gene: TRBJ2-5
D gene: NA
CDR3 DNA: TGTGCCAGCAGGACCAACGACGGGTTAGAGACCCAGTACTTC
CDR3 protein: CASRTNDGLETQYF

V gene: TRBV19
clone size: NA
CDR3 length: 14
J gene: TRBJ2-7
D gene: NA
CDR3 DNA: TGTGCCAGTTCGATCCAGGGGCTCTCCTACGAGCAGTACTTC
CDR3 protein: CASSIQGLSYEQYF

V gene: TRBV19
clone size: NA
CDR3 length: 15
J gene: TRBJ2-7
D gene: NA
CDR3 DNA: TGTGCCAGTAGTATTCGGGCAGGGCAGGGCTACGAGCAGTACTTC
CDR3 protein: CASSIRAGQGYEQYF

V gene: TRBV5-5
clone size: few
CDR3 length: 14
J gene: TRBJ2-3
D gene: NA
CDR3 DNA: TGTGCCAGCAGCTTGGGGAGTAACACAGATACGCAGTATTTT
CDR3 protein: CASSLGSNTDTQYF

V gene: TRBV28
clone size: few
CDR3 length: 16
J gene: TRBJ1-5
D gene: TRBD1
CDR3 DNA: TGTGCCAGCAGGGGACAGGGGGGAAATAGCAATCAGCCCCAGCATTTT
CDR3 protein: CASRGQGGNSNQPQHF

V gene: TRBV14
clone size: NA
CDR3 length: 12
J gene: TRBJ2-1
D gene: TRBD2
CDR3 DNA: TGTGCCAGCAGCCAAGGCCGCGGGGGGCAGTTCTTC
CDR3 protein: CASSQGRGGQFF

V gene: TRBV28
clone size: once
CDR3 length: 15
J gene: TRBJ2-7
D gene: NA
CDR3 DNA: TGTGCCAGCAGTTTTCCCGGTGTGCGAACCTACGAGCAGTACTTC
CDR3 protein: CASSFPGVRTYEQYF

V gene: TRBV18
clone size: NA
CDR3 length: 15
J gene: TRBJ1-6
D gene: TRBD1
CDR3 DNA: TGTGCCAGCTCACTACCGAACAGGGGGGGTTCACCCCTCCACTTT
CDR3 protein: CASSLPNRGGSPLHF

V gene: TRBV7-9
clone size: NA
CDR3 length: 15
J gene: TRBJ1-3
D gene: NA
CDR3 DNA: TGTGCCAGCAGCTACAGGGAAGGAGCTGGAAACACCATATATTTT
CDR3 protein: CASSYREGAGNTIYF

V gene: TRBV4-3
clone size: NA
CDR3 length: 15
J gene: TRBJ2-1
D gene: NA
CDR3 DNA: TGCGCCAGCAGCCTACTCCCGACTGCGGACAATGAGCAGTTCTTC
CDR3 protein: CASSLLPTADNEQFF

V gene: TRBV6-6
clone size: NA
CDR3 length: 14
J gene: TRBJ1-3
D gene: NA
CDR3 DNA: TGTGCCAGCAGTACACCCTTCTCTGGAAACACCATATATTTT
CDR3 protein: CASSTPFSGNTIYF

V gene: TRBV2
clone size: NA
CDR3 length: 16
J gene: TRBJ2-1
D gene: TRBD2
CDR3 DNA: TGTGCCAGCCTTTCGATAGGGAGGGTGTCGGGGAATGAGCAGTTCTTC
CDR3 protein: CASLSIGRVSGNEQFF

V gene: TRBV7-8
clone size: once
CDR3 length: 16
J gene: TRBJ1-1
D gene: NA
CDR3 DNA: TGTGCCAGCAGAGACGGACCGGGACAAACGAACACTGAAGCTTTCTTT
CDR3 protein: CASRDGPGQTNTEAFF

V gene: TRBV5-1
clone size: NA
CDR3 length: 14
J gene: TRBJ2-5
D gene: TRBD1
CDR3 DNA: TGCGCCAGCAGCTTCACAGGGGGCCAAGAGACCCAGTACTTC
CDR3 protein: CASSFTGGQETQYF

V gene: TRBV18
clone size: NA
CDR3 length: 12
J gene: TRBJ1-2
D gene: TRBD1
CDR3 DNA: TGTGCCAGCTCACCCACAGGGGATGGCTACACCTTC
CDR3 protein: CASSPTGDGYTF

V gene: TRBV7-8
clone size: NA
CDR3 length: 15
J gene: TRBJ1-2
D gene: NA
CDR3 DNA: TGTGCCAGCAGCTCTTGGCAGGGTTTTGGCTATGGCTACACCTTC
CDR3 protein: CASSSWQGFGYGYTF

V gene: TRBV27
clone size: NA
CDR3 length: 15
J gene: TRBJ1-2
D gene: NA
CDR3 DNA: TGTGCCAGCAAGACCCGGGGGGGACCTGTCTATGGCTACACCTTC
CDR3 protein: CASKTRGGPVYGYTF